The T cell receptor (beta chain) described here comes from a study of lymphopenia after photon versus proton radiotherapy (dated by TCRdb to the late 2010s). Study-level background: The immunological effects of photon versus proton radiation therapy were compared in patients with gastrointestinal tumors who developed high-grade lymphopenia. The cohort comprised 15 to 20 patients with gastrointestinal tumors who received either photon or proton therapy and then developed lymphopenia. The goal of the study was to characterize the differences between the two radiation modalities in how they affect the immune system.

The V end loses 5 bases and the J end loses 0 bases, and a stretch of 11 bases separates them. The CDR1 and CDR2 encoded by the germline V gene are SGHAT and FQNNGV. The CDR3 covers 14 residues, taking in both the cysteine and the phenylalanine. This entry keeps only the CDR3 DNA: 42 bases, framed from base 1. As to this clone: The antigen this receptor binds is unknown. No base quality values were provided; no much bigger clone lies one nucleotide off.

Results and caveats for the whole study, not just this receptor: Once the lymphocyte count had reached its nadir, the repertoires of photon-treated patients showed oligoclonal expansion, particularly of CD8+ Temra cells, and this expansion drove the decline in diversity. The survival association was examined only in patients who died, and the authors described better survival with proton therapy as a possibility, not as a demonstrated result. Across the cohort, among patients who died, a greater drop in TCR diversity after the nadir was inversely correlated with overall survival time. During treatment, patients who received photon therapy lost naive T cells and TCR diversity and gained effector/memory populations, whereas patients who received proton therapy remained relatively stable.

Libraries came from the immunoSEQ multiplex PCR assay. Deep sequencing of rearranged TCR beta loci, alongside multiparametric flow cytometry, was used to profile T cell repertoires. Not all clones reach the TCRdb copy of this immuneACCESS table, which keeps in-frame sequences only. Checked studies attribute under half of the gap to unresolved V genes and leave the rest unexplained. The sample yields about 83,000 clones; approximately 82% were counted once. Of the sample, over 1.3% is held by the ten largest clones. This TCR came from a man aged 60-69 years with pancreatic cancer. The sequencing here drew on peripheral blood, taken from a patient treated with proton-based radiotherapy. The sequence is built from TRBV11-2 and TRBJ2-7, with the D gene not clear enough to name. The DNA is TGTGCCAGCAGCCCCTCGACGGGCTCCTACGAGCAGTACTTC. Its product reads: CASSPSTGSYEQYF.